The T cell receptor (beta chain) described here comes from a study of T cells in Graves' hyperthyroidism and ophthalmopathy. Background on the study: Before any treatment, at initial diagnosis, peripheral blood was collected.

The CDR3 consists of 13 residues. Germline trimming cut 3 bases from V and 7 bases from J; bases unmatched to any gene: 9. In germline, CDR1 is GTSNPN, CDR2 SVGIG (reference sequence). This clonotype has only a few counts. A clone one base away is much larger, so this may be a read error. The source material, RNA transcripts, was used to amplify TCR beta CDR3 regions. TCR CDR3 underwent first-round RT-PCR with the HTBI primer set. A single record per CDR3 protein comes from TCRdb applying MiXCR to the multiplex PCR reads. This sample has about 300,000 distinct CDR3 sequences, with roughly a fifth found just once.

This clonotype was sampled from a man over 45 with Graves' ophthalmopathy. V and J are TRBV30 and TRBJ2-7, with TRBD1 matching 7 bases. Source material: blood. This chain's CDR3 is CAWRKTGMKEQYF. The CDR3 DNA sequence: TGTGCCTGGAGGAAGACAGGGATGAAAGAGCAGTACTTC.